The 25 T cell receptor beta chains presented below share a single source sample, sequenced in a study of blood T cell repertoires in COVID-19. Generated by immunoSEQ multiplex PCR, the TCRdb table keeps only in-frame clones and is missing some. The sample includes around 50,000 clones, around 85% seen only once; the top ten take more than 4.5%. The sequencing input was peripheral blood. These receptors were taken from a man aged 40-50 years with active COVID-19.

This chain joins TRBV30 and TRBJ1-2; maybe TRBD1 (5 bases). V shed 3 bases and J shed 0 bases, with 5 bases lying between them. The CDR3 is 12 amino acids. Germline assignment: CDR1 GTSNPN and CDR2 SVGIG (reference sequence). CDR3 DNA sequence: TGTGCCTGGAGGACAGCTAACTATGGCTACACCTTC. It is translated as CAWRTANYGYTF.

The chain uses TRBV6-1 and TRBJ2-7, with TRBD2 matching 10 bases. Germline trimming cut 2 bases from V and 7 bases from J; bases unmatched to any gene: 8. The CDR3 is 15 residues long. Germline CDR1 reads MNHNS; CDR2 reads SASEGT. Written as DNA, the CDR3 is TGTGCCAGCAGTGAACTAGCGGGGGCCGCTTGGGAGCAGTACTTC. Translation gives CASSELAGAAWEQYF.

This sequence joins TRBV19 and TRBJ2-2; possible D gene TRBD1, 5 bases. Between the trimmed V and J ends, which lost 7 bases and 1 base, there was a span of 13 bases. Germline CDR1 is LNHDA and CDR2 is SQIVND (reference sequence). The CDR3 has 15 residues. CDR3 coding DNA: TGTGCCAGTAAAGGCACAGGAAGGAACACCGGGGAGCTGTTTTTT. Its translation: CASKGTGRNTGELFF.

The rearrangement uses TRBV24-1 and TRBJ1-6; D uncertain. Trimming stripped 12 bases from V and 7 bases from J, with 18 bases between. Germline V gives CDR1 KGHDR, CDR2 SFDVKD. This CDR3 contains 14 residues. CDR3 residues: CAGSGGTQNSPLHF. CDR3 DNA: TGTGCCGGATCCGGAGGAACTCAAAATTCACCCCTCCACTTT.

This clone was counted once. The J gene is TRBJ2-2, the V gene TRBV18; TRBD2 is a possible D gene (5 bases). V was pared by 6 bases and J by 1 base, with 15 bases between. This CDR3 is built from 16 residues. The germline gives CDR1 KGHSH, CDR2 LQKENI. The CDR3 DNA reads as TGTGCCAGCTCCCCCAAAGGAGGCGGGAACACCGGGGAGCTGTTTTTT. Protein: CASSPKGGGNTGELFF.

The chain combines TRBV5-1 with TRBJ2-4, with no clear D. V lost 2 bases and J lost 0, with 9 bases in between. The V gene's germline CDR1 is SGHRS and CDR2 YFSETQ. CDR3 length: 15 amino acids. CDR3 sequence (DNA): TGCGCCAGCAGCTTTTATGAGAAAGCCAAAAACATTCAGTACTTC. Translated: CASSFYEKAKNIQYF.

The chain is built from TRBV27 and TRBJ2-7, with D possibly TRBD1 on 5 matching bases. The germline CDR1 and CDR2 sequences are MNHEY and SMNVEV (reference sequence). V lost 6 bases and J lost 6, with 15 bases in between. There are 13 residues in the CDR3. This CDR3 is CASSSTVFGEQYF. The CDR3 region has the DNA TGTGCCAGCAGCTCGACAGTGTTTGGCGAGCAGTACTTC.

The rearrangement joins TRBV5-1 to TRBJ2-7, with 10 nucleotides matching TRBD1. The CDR3 consists of 14 residues. The V gene's germline CDR1 is SGHRS and CDR2 YFSETQ. The V and J ends lost 2 bases and 5 bases, in that order; junction bases with no gene match: 4. The CDR3 nucleotides are TGCGCCAGCAGCTTAGGGACAGGGGACAACGAGCAGTACTTC. It codes for CASSLGTGDNEQYF.

This sequence joins TRBV29-1 and TRBJ2-3; possibly TRBD1 for D (5 bases). This CDR3 is built from 14 residues. The V end was cut by 7 bases, the J end by 1 base, with 15 bases between. Looked up from germline, CDR1 is SQVTM and CDR2 is ANQGSEA. The CDR3 spells CSASQGGGTDTQYF. CDR3 coding DNA: TGCAGCGCTTCGCAGGGTGGAGGCACAGATACGCAGTATTTT.

This clone is a singleton in its sample. The chain joins TRBV27 to TRBJ1-2, with D hard to call. The V end was cut by 2 bases, the J end by 8 bases, with 12 bases between. Germline V gene sequence: CDR1 MNHEY, CDR2 SMNVEV (reference sequence). There are 13 residues in the CDR3. The CDR3: CASSLADSGGYTF. The CDR3 DNA follows: TGTGCCAGCAGTTTAGCGGACTCAGGAGGCTACACCTTC.

V gene TRBV12-3 or TRBV12-4 combines with J gene TRBJ2-5; D ambiguous. V lost 6 bases, J lost 5 bases, and 10 bases lay in between. The CDR3 runs 12 residues. CDR3 nucleotide sequence: TGTGCCAGCAGCGAGGTTAGGGAGACCCAGTACTTC. It yields the protein CASSEVRETQYF.

The rearrangement uses TRBV6-5 and TRBJ2-1; 7 positions agree with TRBD2. The CDR3 has 14 residues. The germline V gene encodes CDR1 MNHEY and CDR2 SVGAGI. After removal of 7 bases from V and 9 bases from J, the junction contained 12 bases not matched to a gene. This chain's CDR3 is CASTPNRGRGEQFF. DNA for the CDR3: TGTGCCAGCACCCCTAACCGGGGGAGGGGTGAGCAGTTCTTC.

This clone was counted a single time. The genes are TRBV2 and TRBJ2-1; 9 nucleotides line up with TRBD1. CDR3 length equals 15 residues. Trimming removed 8 bases from V and 5 bases from J; junction bases left unmatched: 10. The germline CDR1 and CDR2 sequences are SNHLY and FYNNEI. The CDR3 reads CASDGDRGGNNEQFF. CDR3 sequence (DNA): TGTGCCAGCGACGGAGACAGGGGGGGAAACAATGAGCAGTTCTTC.

The V gene is TRBV7-2, the J gene TRBJ2-1; D possibly corresponds to TRBD1 (6 bases). This CDR3 contains 16 residues. Trimming removed 1 base at V and 4 bases at J, with 14 bases between. The germline gives CDR1 SGHTA, CDR2 FQGNSA. The CDR3 here is CASSLVGTRTYNEQFF. CDR3 bases: TGTGCCAGCAGCTTAGTGGGGACACGAACATACAATGAGCAGTTCTTC.

The chain recombines TRBV30 with TRBJ1-1; weak D call: TRBD1 (6 bases). The V gene lost 5 bases and the J gene lost 3 bases, with 10 bases spanning the gap. Per the germline V gene, CDR1 is GTSNPN and CDR2 is SVGIG (reference sequence). The CDR3 length is 12 residues. This CDR3 reads CAWGQGHTEAFF. CDR3 nucleotide sequence: TGTGCCTGGGGGCAGGGGCACACTGAAGCTTTCTTT.

This chain joins TRBV24-1 and TRBJ2-1, with D hard to call. The germline CDR1 and CDR2 sequences are KGHDR and SFDVKD. The CDR3 runs 16 residues. V shed 5 bases and J shed 4 bases, with 17 bases lying between them. This CDR3 is CATSAHRKQLYNEQFF. CDR3 bases: TGTGCCACCAGTGCCCATAGGAAACAGCTATACAATGAGCAGTTCTTC.

This rearrangement joins TRBV28 to TRBJ1-2, with a weak D call TRBD1 (5 bases). The CDR3 runs 14 residues. V was clipped by 2 bases and J by 6 bases, with 13 bases between them. Germline lookup yields CDR1 MDHEN and CDR2 SYDVKM. This CDR3 reads CASSLLQKGHGYTF. CDR3 bases: TGTGCCAGCAGTTTACTCCAAAAGGGGCATGGCTACACCTTC.

Remarks on this clone: Distinct nucleotide sequences in the sample also encode this CDR3. This chain links TRBV18 with TRBJ2-3; 12 bases match TRBD2. The CDR3 sequence is 16 residues long. Trimming at V came to 3 bases and at J to 2 bases, leaving 3 bases not matched to a gene. Per the germline V gene, CDR1 is KGHSH and CDR2 is LQKENI. CDR3 residues: CASSPGTSGFTDTQYF. For the CDR3, the DNA is TGTGCCAGCTCACCCGGGACTAGCGGGTTCACAGATACGCAGTATTTT.

Only a few counts were recorded for this clone. The rearrangement links TRBV19 to TRBJ1-1; D might be TRBD1 (5 bases). The germline CDR1 and CDR2 sequences are LNHDA and SQIVND (reference sequence). V was trimmed by 6 bases and J by 5 bases, leaving 22 bases between them. This CDR3 has 16 residues. The CDR3 protein is CASRVFRDYGPTEAFF. The CDR3 DNA reads as TGTGCCAGTAGGGTTTTCCGGGACTATGGACCGACTGAAGCTTTCTTT. The full variable domain, completed using reference TRBV19 and TRBJ1-1, is DGGITQSPKYLFRKEGQNVTLSCEQNLNHDAMYWYRQDPGQGLRLIYYSQIVNDFQKGDIAEGYSVSREKKESFPLTVTSAQKNPTAFYLCASRVFRDYGPTEAFFGQGTRLTVV.

The chain links TRBV20-1 to TRBJ2-7; weak D call: TRBD2 (6 bases). V shed 6 bases and J shed 9 bases, with 15 bases lying between them. Germline CDR1 is DFQATT and CDR2 is SNEGSKA (reference sequence). There are 11 residues in the CDR3. Here the CDR3 reads CSAGGDLGQYF. The CDR3, as DNA: TGCAGTGCAGGAGGGGATCTCGGGCAGTACTTC.

J is TRBJ1-4 and V is TRBV5-1, with D uncertain. CDR3 length equals 15 residues. Trimming cost V 1 base and J 6 bases, with 13 bases left between them. The germline CDR1 and CDR2 sequences are SGHRS and YFSETQ. For the CDR3, the DNA is TGCGCCAGCAGCTTGTTCGGCGGGAGAGATGAAAAACTGTTTTTT. Residues: CASSLFGGRDEKLFF.

The gene calls are TRBV5-6 and TRBJ1-4; D is unclear. Germline CDR1 is SGHDT and CDR2 is YYEEEE. The V end was cut by 1 base, the J end by 3 bases, with 16 bases between. The CDR3 covers 17 residues. In DNA form, the CDR3 reads TGTGCCAGCAGCTTGATGTTCAGACCTGGAGCTAATGAAAAACTGTTTTTT. Translation gives CASSLMFRPGANEKLFF.

The V and J genes are TRBV2 and TRBJ1-1; TRBD1 is a possible D gene (6 bases). The CDR3 loop spans 16 amino acids. Germline CDR1 reads SNHLY; CDR2 reads FYNNEI. V dropped 7 bases and J dropped 2 bases, with 20 bases sitting between them. The CDR3 reads CASTKHTGHENTEAFF. CDR3 DNA sequence: TGTGCCAGCACCAAACACACGGGACATGAAAACACTGAAGCTTTCTTT.

The chain joins TRBV5-1 to TRBJ1-4; D is undetermined. Trimming cost V 4 bases and J 0 bases, with 13 bases left between them. CDR3 length: 16 residues. CDR1 and CDR2 (germline): SGHRS, YFSETQ. This chain's CDR3 is CASSPGGMATNEKLFF. The DNA for the CDR3 is TGCGCCAGCAGCCCCGGAGGGATGGCAACTAATGAAAAACTGTTTTTT.

The gene calls are TRBV18 and TRBJ2-7; D call uncertain. The V end was cut by 2 bases, the J end by 4 bases, with 9 bases between. The CDR3 loop spans 13 amino acids. CDR1 KGHSH and CDR2 LQKENI come from the germline V gene. The CDR3 is CASSPSSEYEQYF. Written as DNA, the CDR3 is TGTGCCAGCTCACCATCAAGCGAGTACGAGCAGTACTTC.